The 15 T cell receptor beta chains given below trace back to one sample, sequenced in a study of vaccination effects on CD4 cells after COVID-19 (dated by TCRdb to 2022 to 2024). Library preparation employed the immunoSEQ multiplex PCR assay. The clones in this table, taken by TCRdb from immuneACCESS, are in-frame only. Not every clone is retained; where verified, under half of the shortfall comes from an unresolved V gene, and the cause of the rest is unknown. This sample has 50,000 to 65,000 clones in its table, and roughly 76% of those were observed once. 2.4% of the sample is in the top ten clones. In the ViraFEST assay, PBMC were stimulated with viral peptide pools, and antigen-specific CD4+ T cell clonotypes were then identified by expansion using TCR sequencing. After roughly 11 days of culture, CD4+ T cells were isolated with the EasySep CD4+ T cell isolation kit. No antigen has been assigned to these receptors.

Here the sequenced sample was CD4+ T cells from PBMCs cultured with HCoV-229E spike peptides, taken before COVID-19 vaccination. The cell subset or site label corresponds to: HCoV-229E spike overlapping peptide pool stimulation. The receptors come from a human donor who received a COVID-19 vaccine.

This sequence joins TRBV5-6 and TRBJ1-1; D unresolved. The germline CDR1 and CDR2 sequences are SGHDT and YYEEEE. The CDR3 has 14 amino acids. Trimming removed 1 base at V and 6 bases at J, with 13 bases between. Written as DNA, the CDR3 is TGTGCCAGCAGCTTGTCCGGGCCGGGCGCTGAAGCTTTCTTT. It specifies CASSLSGPGAEAFF. Full variable domain (remainder filled in from reference TRBV5-6 and TRBJ1-1): DAGVTQSPTHLIKTRGQQVTLRCSPKSGHDTVSWYQQALGQGPQFIFQYYEEEERQRGNFPDRFSGHQFPNYSSELNVNALLLGDSALYLCASSLSGPGAEAFFGQGTRLTVV.

V gene TRBV10-1 combines with J gene TRBJ2-5; possibly TRBD2 for D (5 bases). The V gene lost 4 bases and the J gene lost 2 bases, with 8 bases spanning the gap. Germline-derived CDR1 and CDR2 are WNHNN and SYGVQD (reference sequence). This CDR3 spans 13 amino acids. The CDR3 loop is CASSASPQETQYF. The CDR3 DNA sequence: TGCGCCAGCAGTGCTAGCCCTCAAGAGACCCAGTACTTC.

V is TRBV2 and J is TRBJ1-1, with unresolved D. Germline CDR1 SNHLY, CDR2 FYNNEI. The CDR3 contains 13 residues. Trimming took 10 bases from V and 5 from J, leaving 17 bases between them. DNA for the CDR3: TGTGCCAACCTGCGGACGGTGGGGACTGAAGCTTTCTTT. Its translation is CANLRTVGTEAFF.

The gene calls are TRBV29-1 and TRBJ1-3; D not certain. Trimming took off 4 bases at V and 8 bases at J, with 21 bases between the two ends. Per the germline V gene, CDR1 is SQVTM and CDR2 is ANQGSEA. The CDR3 covers 15 residues. The CDR3 protein is CSVVGLGRSGDTIYF. The DNA of the CDR3 is TGCAGCGTTGTTGGCCTTGGACGGTCCGGAGACACCATATATTTT.

V gene TRBV4-1 combines with J gene TRBJ2-2; D is possibly TRBD2 (5 bases). Germline V gene sequence: CDR1 MGHRA, CDR2 YSYEKL. V was shortened by 1 base and J by 6 bases, with 6 bases between the two germline ends. This CDR3 has 13 amino acids. The CDR3 DNA reads TGCGCCAGCAGCCAAGTGAGGGCCGGGGAGCTGTTTTTT. Translation: CASSQVRAGELFF.

V is TRBV6-5 and J is TRBJ2-3; 7 nucleotides align to TRBD1. The CDR3 covers 16 residues. Trimming at V came to 2 bases and at J to 0 bases, leaving 5 bases not matched to a gene. Germline assignment: CDR1 MNHEY and CDR2 SVGAGI. The CDR3 DNA sequence: TGTGCCAGCAGTTACCGCAGGGGGTCTAGCACAGATACGCAGTATTTT. This encodes CASSYRRGSSTDTQYF.

This clone was counted once. The V gene is TRBV6-2 or TRBV6-3, the J gene TRBJ2-7; a weak D match, TRBD2 (7 bases). Deletions cut 2 bases from V and 2 bases from J, with 10 bases between. This CDR3 is built from 14 residues. Germline CDR1 is MNHEY and CDR2 is SVGEGT. The CDR3 region has the DNA TGTGCCAGCAGTTACGGGCGGGGGCCCTACGAGCAGTACGTC. Residues: CASSYGRGPYEQYV.

This chain links TRBV14 with TRBJ1-2; D is uncertain. This CDR3 has 15 amino acids. Per germline, CDR1 SGHDN and CDR2 FVKESK. V lost 4 bases and J 2 bases, leaving 14 bases between the germline ends. The CDR3: CASSRGRVLNYGYTF. The CDR3 DNA reads TGTGCCAGCAGCCGCGGGCGGGTCCTAAACTATGGCTACACCTTC.

CDR3 amino acids: CATSDQPGTSDAGELFF. DNA for the CDR3: TGTGCCACCAGTGACCAGCCCGGGACTAGTGACGCCGGGGAGCTGTTTTTT. The rearrangement links TRBV24-1 to TRBJ2-2; 8 bases are shared with TRBD2. The CDR3 contains 17 residues. Trimming at V came to 4 bases and at J to 6 bases, leaving 12 bases not matched to a gene. The germline gives CDR1 KGHDR, CDR2 SFDVKD.

The chain couples TRBV3-1 (or the pseudogene TRBV3-2) to TRBJ1-6, with TRBD1 identical over 8 bases. V dropped 3 bases and J dropped 6; count of bases not matched to a gene: 1. Germline CDR1 is LGHDT and CDR2 is YNNKEL (reference sequence). CDR3 length equals 14 residues. CDR3 loop: CASSQQGANSPLHF. The CDR3 DNA follows: TGTGCCAGCAGCCAGCAGGGGGCTAATTCACCCCTCCACTTT.

The V call is TRBV18, the J call TRBJ2-2; 7 nucleotides align to TRBD1. Germline values: CDR1 KGHSH, CDR2 LQKENI. The CDR3 length is 14 residues. V shed 4 bases, J shed 7 bases, and the junction held 6 bases outside the gene matches. The CDR3 region is CASSRTGDSGELFF. In DNA, the CDR3 is TGTGCCAGCTCACGCACAGGGGACAGCGGGGAGCTGTTTTTT.

This clone was detected once. The J gene is TRBJ1-6, the V gene TRBV18; 7 nucleotides align to TRBD1. Germline CDR1 and CDR2: KGHSH and LQKENI. The CDR3 is made up of 17 amino acids. The junction had 14 bases not matched to a gene; V was cut back by 3 bases and J by 9 bases. The CDR3 DNA sequence: TGTGCCAGCTCACCGGCGAGCACAGGGGTTTTTGGTTCACCCCTCCACTTT. It is translated as CASSPASTGVFGSPLHF. The variable domain in full, completed from reference TRBV18 and TRBJ1-6, reads NAGVMQNPRHLVRRRGQEARLRCSPMKGHSHVYWYRQLPEEGLKFMVYLQKENIIDESGMPKERFSAEFPKEGPSILRIQQVVRGDSAAYFCASSPASTGVFGSPLHFGNGTRLTVT.

The V call is TRBV18, the J call TRBJ2-7; D possibly corresponds to TRBD1 (7 bases). The CDR3 length is 15 residues. V was shortened by 3 bases and J by 6 bases, with 18 bases between the two germline ends. Per the germline V gene, CDR1 is KGHSH and CDR2 is LQKENI. CDR3 sequence reads: CASSPRQGPAGEQYV. The DNA of the CDR3 is TGTGCCAGCTCACCCCGACAGGGCCCAGCGGGCGAGCAGTACGTC.

This chain links TRBV29-1 with TRBJ1-1; D gene uncertain. The V end lost 4 bases, the J end lost 0 bases, and 6 bases lay between the germline ends. The CDR3 is 12 residues long. The germline V gene encodes CDR1 SQVTM and CDR2 ANQGSEA. CDR3 sequence: CSVAIMNTEAFF. The CDR3 region has the DNA TGCAGCGTTGCAATAATGAACACTGAAGCTTTCTTT. Full variable domain (missing parts from reference TRBV29-1 and TRBJ1-1): SAVISQKPSRDICQRGTSLTIQCQVDSQVTMMFWYRQQPGQSLTLIATANQGSEATYESGFVIDKFPISRPNLTFSTLTVSNMSPEDSSIYLCSVAIMNTEAFFGQGTRLTVV.

The chain is built from TRBV5-1 and TRBJ2-1, with TRBD1 as a possible D gene (6 bases). CDR1 and CDR2 from the germline V gene are SGHRS and YFSETQ. CDR3 length: 15 amino acids. V shed 5 bases and J shed 5 bases, with 17 bases lying between them. CDR3 sequence reads: CASSLGTPADNEQFF. The CDR3 DNA reads TGCGCCAGCAGTTTAGGGACACCGGCAGACAATGAGCAGTTCTTC.